The text below deals with one T cell receptor (beta chain). What it binds is unknown. This entry belongs to a study of T-cell memory formation after mild COVID-19. Overall study: There were largely donor-specific TCR clusters.

TCRdb reanalysed the 5' RACE reads using MiXCR and keeps one entry per CDR3 protein. Seen here are 45,000 to 50,000 distinct CDR3 sequences, 7% to 8% observed once, and the top ten hold about 1.5%. Findings and caveats of the study: Mostly located in CM and EM were contracting CD4+ clones, with contracting CD8+ clones located in EMRA. Balance between CD4 and CD8 was seen in clones contracting day 15 to 85, and a CD4+ lean was seen in later expanders. Pre-infection memory showed some responding clones, and this suggested that cross-reactive memory joined.

J lost 5 bases, V lost 4 bases, and 5 bases had no gene match. CDR1 and CDR2 (germline): KGHDR, SFDVKD. The CDR3 consists of 15 residues. Sequencing was carried out using PBMCs or a T cell subset sorted from them (not recorded which). This TCR was recovered from a man between 18 and 35 years old who had mild COVID-19 (a few samples of this study predate the infection). Cell type and time point are not known. The chain links TRBV24-1 to TRBJ2-1, with 9 bases lining up with TRBD1. This chain's CDR3 is CATSDSRTGDNEQFF. The CDR3 nucleotides are TGTGCCACCAGTGACTCCCGGACAGGGGACAATGAGCAGTTCTTC.